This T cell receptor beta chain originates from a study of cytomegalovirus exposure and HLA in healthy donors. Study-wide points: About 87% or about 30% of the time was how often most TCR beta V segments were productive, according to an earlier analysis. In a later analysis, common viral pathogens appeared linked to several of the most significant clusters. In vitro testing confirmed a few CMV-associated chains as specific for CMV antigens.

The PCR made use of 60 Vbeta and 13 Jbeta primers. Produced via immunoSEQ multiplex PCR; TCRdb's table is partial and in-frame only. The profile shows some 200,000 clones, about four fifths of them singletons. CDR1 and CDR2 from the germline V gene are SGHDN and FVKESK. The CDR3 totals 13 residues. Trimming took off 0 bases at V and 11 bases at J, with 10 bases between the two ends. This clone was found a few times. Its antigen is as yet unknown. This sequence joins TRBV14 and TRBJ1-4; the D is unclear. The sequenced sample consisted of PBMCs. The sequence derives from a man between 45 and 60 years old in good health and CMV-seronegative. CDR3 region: CASSQESHWKLFF. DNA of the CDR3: TGTGCCAGCAGCCAAGAATCCCACTGGAAACTGTTTTTT.